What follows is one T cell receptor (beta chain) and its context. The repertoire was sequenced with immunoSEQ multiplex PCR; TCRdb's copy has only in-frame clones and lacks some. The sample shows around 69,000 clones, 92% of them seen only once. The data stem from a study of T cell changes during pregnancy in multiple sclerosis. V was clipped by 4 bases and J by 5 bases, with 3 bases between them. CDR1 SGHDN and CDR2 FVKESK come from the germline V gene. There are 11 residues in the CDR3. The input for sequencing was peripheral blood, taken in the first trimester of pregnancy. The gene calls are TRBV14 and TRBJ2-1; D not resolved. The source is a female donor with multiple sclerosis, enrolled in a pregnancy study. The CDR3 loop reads CASSLNNEQFF. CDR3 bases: TGTGCCAGCAGCCTTAACAATGAGCAGTTCTTC. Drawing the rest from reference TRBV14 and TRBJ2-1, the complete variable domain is EAGVTQFPSHSVIEKGQTVTLRCDPISGHDNLYWYRRVMGKEIKFLLHFVKESKQDESGMPNNRFLAERTGGTYSTLKVQPAELEDSGVYFCASSLNNEQFFGPGTRLTVL.